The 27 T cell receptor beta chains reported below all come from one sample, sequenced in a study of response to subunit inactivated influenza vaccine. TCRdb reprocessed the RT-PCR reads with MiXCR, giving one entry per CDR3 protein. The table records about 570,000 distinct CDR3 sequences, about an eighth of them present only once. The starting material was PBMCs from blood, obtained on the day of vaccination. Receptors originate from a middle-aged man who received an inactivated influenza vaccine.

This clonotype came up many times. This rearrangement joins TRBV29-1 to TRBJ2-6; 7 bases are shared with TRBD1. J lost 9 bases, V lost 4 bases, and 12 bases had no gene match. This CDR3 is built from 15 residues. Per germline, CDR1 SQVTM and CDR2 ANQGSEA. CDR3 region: CSVAGTATSNNVLTF. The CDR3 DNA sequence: TGCAGCGTTGCCGGGACAGCGACCTCAAACAACGTCCTGACTTTC.

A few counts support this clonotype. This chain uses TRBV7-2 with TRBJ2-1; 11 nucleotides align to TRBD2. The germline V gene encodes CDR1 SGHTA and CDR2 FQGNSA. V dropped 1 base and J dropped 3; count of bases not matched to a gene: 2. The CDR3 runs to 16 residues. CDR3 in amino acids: CASSLGSGRVYNEQFF. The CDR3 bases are TGTGCCAGCAGCTTAGGTAGCGGGAGGGTCTACAATGAGCAGTTCTTC.

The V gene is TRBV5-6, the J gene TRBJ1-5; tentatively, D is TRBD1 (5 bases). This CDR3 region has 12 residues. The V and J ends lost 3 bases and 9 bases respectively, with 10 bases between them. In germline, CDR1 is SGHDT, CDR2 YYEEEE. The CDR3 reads CASSSPTGPQHF. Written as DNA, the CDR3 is TGTGCCAGCAGCTCGCCCACAGGGCCCCAGCATTTT. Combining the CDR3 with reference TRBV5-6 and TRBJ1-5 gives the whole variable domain DAGVTQSPTHLIKTRGQQVTLRCSPKSGHDTVSWYQQALGQGPQFIFQYYEEEERQRGNFPDRFSGHQFPNYSSELNVNALLLGDSALYLCASSSPTGPQHFGDGTRLSIL.

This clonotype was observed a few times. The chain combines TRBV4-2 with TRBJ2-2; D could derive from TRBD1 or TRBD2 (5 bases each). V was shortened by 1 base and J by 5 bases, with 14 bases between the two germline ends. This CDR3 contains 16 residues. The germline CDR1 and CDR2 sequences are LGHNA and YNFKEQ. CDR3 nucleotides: TGTGCCAGCAGCCAAGGGGACGTGGGGTCGACCGGGGAGCTGTTTTTT. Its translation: CASSQGDVGSTGELFF.

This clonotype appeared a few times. This chain's CDR3 is CAIDMTSGRFAGELFF. CDR3 bases: TGTGCCATCGACATGACTAGCGGGAGATTCGCCGGGGAGCTGTTTTTT. The rearrangement joins TRBV10-3 to TRBJ2-2; 12 bases are a match to TRBD2. CDR1 is ENHRY and CDR2 is SYGVKD in the germline V gene. With 8 bases clipped from V and 6 bases from J, the junction kept 10 bases outside the gene matches. The CDR3 contains 16 residues.

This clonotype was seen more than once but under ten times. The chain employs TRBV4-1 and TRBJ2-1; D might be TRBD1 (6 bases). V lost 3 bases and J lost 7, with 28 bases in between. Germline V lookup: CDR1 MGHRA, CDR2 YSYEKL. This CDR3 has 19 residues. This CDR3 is CASSHPEGRTEFSRNEQFF. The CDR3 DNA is TGCGCCAGCAGCCATCCCGAGGGGCGGACAGAGTTTTCCCGGAATGAGCAGTTCTTC.

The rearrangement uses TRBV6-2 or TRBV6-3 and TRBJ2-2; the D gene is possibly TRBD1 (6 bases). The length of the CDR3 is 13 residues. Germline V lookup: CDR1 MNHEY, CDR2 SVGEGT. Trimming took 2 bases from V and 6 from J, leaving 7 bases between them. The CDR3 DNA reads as TGTGCCAGCAGTTACGGGGGCGCCGGGGAGCTGTTTTTT. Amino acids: CASSYGGAGELFF.

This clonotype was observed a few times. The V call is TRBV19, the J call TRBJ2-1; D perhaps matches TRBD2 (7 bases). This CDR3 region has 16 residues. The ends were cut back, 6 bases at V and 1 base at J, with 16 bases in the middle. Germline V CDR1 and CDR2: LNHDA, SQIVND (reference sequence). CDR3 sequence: CASRQRGRGSYNEQFF. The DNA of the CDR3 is TGTGCCAGTAGGCAACGGGGGAGGGGGTCCTACAATGAGCAGTTCTTC.

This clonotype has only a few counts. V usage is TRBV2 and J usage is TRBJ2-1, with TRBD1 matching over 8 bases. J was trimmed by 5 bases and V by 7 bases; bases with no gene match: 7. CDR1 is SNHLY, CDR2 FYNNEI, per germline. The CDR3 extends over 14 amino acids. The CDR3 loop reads CASKGTGTNNEQFF. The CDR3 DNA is TGTGCCAGCAAAGGGACAGGCACAAACAATGAGCAGTTCTTC.

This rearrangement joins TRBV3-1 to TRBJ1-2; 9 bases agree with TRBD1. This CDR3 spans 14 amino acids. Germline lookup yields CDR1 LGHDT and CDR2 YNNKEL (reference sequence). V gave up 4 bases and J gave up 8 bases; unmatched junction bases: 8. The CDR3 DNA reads TGTGCCAGCAGCCGAAGAACAGGGGGCCTGGGCTACACCTTC. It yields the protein CASSRRTGGLGYTF.

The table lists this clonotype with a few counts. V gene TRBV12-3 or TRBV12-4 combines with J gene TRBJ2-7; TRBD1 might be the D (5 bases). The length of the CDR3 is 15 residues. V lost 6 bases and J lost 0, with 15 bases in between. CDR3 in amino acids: CASSQGAGSSYEQYF. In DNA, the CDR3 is TGTGCCAGCAGCCAAGGGGCCGGTAGCTCCTACGAGCAGTACTTC.

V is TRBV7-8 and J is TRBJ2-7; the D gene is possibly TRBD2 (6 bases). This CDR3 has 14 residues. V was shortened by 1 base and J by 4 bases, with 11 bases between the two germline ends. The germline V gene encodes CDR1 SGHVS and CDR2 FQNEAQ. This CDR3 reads CASSLVLGRYEQYF. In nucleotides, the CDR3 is TGTGCCAGCAGCTTAGTGCTAGGGAGGTACGAGCAGTACTTC.

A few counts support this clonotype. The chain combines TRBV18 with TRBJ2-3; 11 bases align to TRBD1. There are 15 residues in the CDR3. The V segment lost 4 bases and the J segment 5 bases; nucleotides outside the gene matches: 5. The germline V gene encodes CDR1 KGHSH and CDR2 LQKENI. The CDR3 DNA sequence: TGTGCCAGCTCACTGCCGGGACAGGGGGAAGATACGCAGTATTTT. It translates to CASSLPGQGEDTQYF.

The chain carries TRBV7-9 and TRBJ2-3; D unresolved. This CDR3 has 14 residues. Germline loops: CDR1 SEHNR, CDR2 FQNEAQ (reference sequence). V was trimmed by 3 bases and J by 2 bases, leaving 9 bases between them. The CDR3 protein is CASSFGDNTDTQYF. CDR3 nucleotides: TGTGCCAGCAGCTTTGGGGATAACACAGATACGCAGTATTTT.

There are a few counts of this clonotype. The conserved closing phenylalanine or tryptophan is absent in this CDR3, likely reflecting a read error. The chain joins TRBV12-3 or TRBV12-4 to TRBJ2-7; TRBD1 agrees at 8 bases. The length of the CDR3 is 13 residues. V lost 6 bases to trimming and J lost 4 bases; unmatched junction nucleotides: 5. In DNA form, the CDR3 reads TGTGCCAGCAGCGGGACAGGAGCATACGAGCAGTACCTC. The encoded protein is CASSGTGAYEQYL.

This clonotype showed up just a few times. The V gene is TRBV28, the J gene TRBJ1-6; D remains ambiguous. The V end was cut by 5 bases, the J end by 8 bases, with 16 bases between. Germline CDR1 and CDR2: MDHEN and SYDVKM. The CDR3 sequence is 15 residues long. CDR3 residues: CASSPRPPGDSPLHF. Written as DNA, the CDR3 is TGTGCCAGCAGTCCCCGACCCCCGGGCGATTCACCCCTCCACTTT.

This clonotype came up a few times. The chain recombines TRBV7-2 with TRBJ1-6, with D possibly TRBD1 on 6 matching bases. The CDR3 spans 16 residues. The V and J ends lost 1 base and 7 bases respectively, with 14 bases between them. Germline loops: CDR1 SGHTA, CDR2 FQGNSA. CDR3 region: CASSLVPQGSNSPLHF. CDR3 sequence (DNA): TGTGCCAGCAGCTTAGTTCCCCAGGGGTCGAATTCACCCCTCCACTTT.

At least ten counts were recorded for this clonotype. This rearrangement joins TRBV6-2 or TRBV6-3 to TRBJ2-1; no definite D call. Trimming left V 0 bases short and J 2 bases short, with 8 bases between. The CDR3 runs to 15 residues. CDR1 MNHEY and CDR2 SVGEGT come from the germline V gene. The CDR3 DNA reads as TGTGCCAGCAGTTACTCAACCCCAGCCTACAATGAGCAGTTCTTC. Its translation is CASSYSTPAYNEQFF.

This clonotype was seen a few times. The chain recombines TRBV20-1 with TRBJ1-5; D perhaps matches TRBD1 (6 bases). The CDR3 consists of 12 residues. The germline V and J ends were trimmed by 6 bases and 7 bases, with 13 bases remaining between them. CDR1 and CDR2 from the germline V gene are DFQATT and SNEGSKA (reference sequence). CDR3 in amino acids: CSARDTQQPQHF. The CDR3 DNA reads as TGCAGTGCCCGGGACACCCAACAGCCCCAGCATTTT.

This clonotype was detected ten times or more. Here the CDR3 DNA reads TGTGCCAGCAGCTTCTCAGGCAGTTACAATGAGCAGTTCTTC. It yields the protein CASSFSGSYNEQFF. The chain uses TRBV7-2 and TRBJ2-1, with D unclear. The CDR3 loop spans 14 amino acids. CDR1 is SGHTA, CDR2 FQGNSA, per germline. V lost 3 bases to trimming and J lost 4 bases, with 10 bases between them.

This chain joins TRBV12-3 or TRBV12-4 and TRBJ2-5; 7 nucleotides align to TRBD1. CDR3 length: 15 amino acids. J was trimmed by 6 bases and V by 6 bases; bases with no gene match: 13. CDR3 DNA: TGTGCCAGCAGCGAATCCGGGACAGTTCGAAAGACCCAGTACTTC. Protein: CASSESGTVRKTQYF.

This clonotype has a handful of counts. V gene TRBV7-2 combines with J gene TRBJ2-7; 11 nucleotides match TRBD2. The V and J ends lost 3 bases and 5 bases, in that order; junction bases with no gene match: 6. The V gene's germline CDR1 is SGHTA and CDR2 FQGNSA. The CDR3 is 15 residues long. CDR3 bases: TGTGCCAGCAGCTTTAGCGGGGGGGATTTGGACGAGCAGTACTTC. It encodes CASSFSGGDLDEQYF.

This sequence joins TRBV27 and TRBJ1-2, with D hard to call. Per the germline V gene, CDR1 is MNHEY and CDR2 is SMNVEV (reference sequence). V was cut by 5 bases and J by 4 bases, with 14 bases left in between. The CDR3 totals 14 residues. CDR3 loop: CASSPTEKGYGYTF. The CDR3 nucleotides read TGTGCCAGCAGTCCCACAGAAAAGGGCTATGGCTACACCTTC.

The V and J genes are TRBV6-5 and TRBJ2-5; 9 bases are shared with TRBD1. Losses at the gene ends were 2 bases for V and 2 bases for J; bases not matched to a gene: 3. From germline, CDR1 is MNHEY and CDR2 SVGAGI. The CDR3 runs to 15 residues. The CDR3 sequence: CASSYPGQGQETQYF. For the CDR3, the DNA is TGTGCCAGCAGTTACCCCGGACAGGGGCAAGAGACCCAGTACTTC.

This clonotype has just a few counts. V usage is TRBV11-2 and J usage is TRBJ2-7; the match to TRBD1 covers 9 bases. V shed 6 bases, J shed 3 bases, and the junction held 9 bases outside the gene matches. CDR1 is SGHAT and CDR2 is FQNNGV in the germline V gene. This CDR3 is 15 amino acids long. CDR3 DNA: TGTGCCAGCAGGCGACCCGGGACAGGGTTCTACGAGCAGTACTTC. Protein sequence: CASRRPGTGFYEQYF.

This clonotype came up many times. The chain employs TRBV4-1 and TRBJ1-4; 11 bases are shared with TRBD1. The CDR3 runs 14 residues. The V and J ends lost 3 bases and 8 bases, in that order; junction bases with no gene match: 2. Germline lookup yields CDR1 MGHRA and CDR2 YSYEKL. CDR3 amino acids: CASSQWDRGEKLFF. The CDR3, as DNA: TGCGCCAGCAGCCAGTGGGACAGGGGGGAAAAACTGTTTTTT.

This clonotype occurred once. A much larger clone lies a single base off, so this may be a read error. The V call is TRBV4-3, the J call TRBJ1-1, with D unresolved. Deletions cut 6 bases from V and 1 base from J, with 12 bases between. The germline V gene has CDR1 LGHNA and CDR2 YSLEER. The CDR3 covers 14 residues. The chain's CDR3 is CASRLLGRNTEAFF. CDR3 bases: TGCGCCAGCAGACTTTTAGGACGGAACACTGAAGCTTTCTTT.